A selection of T cell receptor beta chains follows, all from one sample in a study of early T cells in non-severe SARS-CoV-2 infection. TCRdb used MiXCR to reprocess the 5' RACE reads, holding one entry per CDR3 protein. Of 85,000 to 90,000 distinct CDR3 sequences in the sample, 14% are singletons; the top ten hold about 7.5%. The sequenced sample consisted of whole blood. Receptors were obtained from an adult who was a healthcare worker with PCR-confirmed SARS-CoV-2 infection or an uninfected control (not recorded which). CDR3s include the opening cysteine and the closing phenylalanine or tryptophan. D genes are given only for firm matches. The size field is filled for only some rows; it gives once, few, many or a size class.

D gene	CDR3 length	V gene	J gene	clone size	CDR3 DNA	CDR3 protein
-	14	TRBV7-2	TRBJ2-1	few	TGTGCCAGCAGCTCCCAAGGGACTGCCAATGAGCAGTTCTTC	CASSSQGTANEQFF
TRBD1	14	TRBV9	TRBJ1-6	few	TGTGCCAGCAGCGCGGACAGGGTTGGATCACCCCTCCACTTT	CASSADRVGSPLHF
-	14	TRBV6-1	TRBJ1-2	-	TGTGCCAGCAGTGAGGGACATTCCAACTATGGCTACACCTTC	CASSEGHSNYGYTF
-	13	TRBV29-1	TRBJ2-7	-	TGCAGCGTTAAGGACGGCGAGAATTACGAGCAGTACTTC	CSVKDGENYEQYF
-	14	TRBV7-9	TRBJ2-3	-	TGTGCCAGCAGACGAGGACGGGACGCAGATACGCAGTATTTT	CASRRGRDADTQYF
-	12	TRBV29-1	TRBJ2-2	once	TGCAGCGCCTTAGGGAAAGCCGGGGAGCTGTTTTTT	CSALGKAGELFF
-	15	TRBV5-1	TRBJ1-1	-	TGCGCCAGCAGCGGTAGGAACCCTATGAACACTGAAGCTTTCTTT	CASSGRNPMNTEAFF
-	14	TRBV11-2	TRBJ2-1	-	TGTGCCAGCAGCTTTCCCGGAGTACTAAATGAGCAGTTCTTC	CASSFPGVLNEQFF
TRBD1	16	TRBV9	TRBJ1-1	many	TGTGCCAGCAGCGGAGGTATGGACAGGGGAGGCACTGAAGCTTTCTTT	CASSGGMDRGGTEAFF
-	15	TRBV7-8	TRBJ2-7	few	TGTGCCAGCAGCTTAATCCAGGGGCCCACCTACGAGCAGTACTTC	CASSLIQGPTYEQYF
-	13	TRBV5-1	TRBJ2-6	-	TGCGCCAGCCACCCGGGAGGGGCCAACGTCCTGACTTTC	CASHPGGANVLTF